What follows describes a single T cell receptor beta chain. The antigen is not known. This entry comes from a study of shared clonotypes between healthy human individuals. Overall study findings and caveats: Clonotype sharing among donors was thought likely to change with sequencing depth.

Sorted-subset replicate PCR reactions were performed with about 200 ng DNA, corresponding to tens of thousands of T cell genomes. In the authors' methods: Sequence data from immunoSEQ were junction-only and lacked quality scores; consequently, filtering differed. The method was immunoSEQ multiplex PCR; TCRdb's version includes in-frame clones alone and lacks a portion of them. The V and J calls and clone size come from that table; D and trimming were worked out from the DNA. Of 500,000 to 550,000 clones listed, approximately 95% are singletons. Germline V gene lookup returns CDR1 SNHLY and CDR2 FYNNEI. The ends lost 5 bases at V and 2 bases at J; junction bases unmatched: 9. The CDR3 length is 18 residues.

The rearrangement uses TRBV2 and TRBJ1-4, with 12 bases that match TRBD1. Source material: naive CD4+ T cells sorted from blood. Subset given: CD45RA+ positively selected. The TCR originated in a woman aged 25 to 45 in good health. The CDR3 region has the DNA TGTGCCAGCAGTCCGGGACAGGGGGCTTTTTGGACTAATGAAAAACTGTTTTTT. Its translation is CASSPGQGAFWTNEKLFF.